This TCR beta chain was identified in a study of response to subunit inactivated influenza vaccine. TCRdb reprocessed the RT-PCR reads with MiXCR, giving one entry per CDR3 protein. The sample lists about 300,000 distinct CDR3 sequences, over 20% occurring once. This clonotype showed up just a few times. The CDR3 contains 16 residues. Trimming cost V 8 bases and J 3 bases, with 23 bases left between them. CDR1 is SGHTA, CDR2 FQGNSA, per germline. The V call is TRBV7-2, the J call TRBJ2-7; no reliable D call. This receptor was obtained from a man between 50 and 69 years old who received an inactivated influenza vaccine. Source: PBMCs from blood, taken less than 22 months after vaccination. CDR3 nucleotide sequence: TGTGCCAGCGCACCTCAGCCCAGTGAAGAAAGCTACGAGCAGTACTTC. Amino acid sequence: CASAPQPSEESYEQYF.